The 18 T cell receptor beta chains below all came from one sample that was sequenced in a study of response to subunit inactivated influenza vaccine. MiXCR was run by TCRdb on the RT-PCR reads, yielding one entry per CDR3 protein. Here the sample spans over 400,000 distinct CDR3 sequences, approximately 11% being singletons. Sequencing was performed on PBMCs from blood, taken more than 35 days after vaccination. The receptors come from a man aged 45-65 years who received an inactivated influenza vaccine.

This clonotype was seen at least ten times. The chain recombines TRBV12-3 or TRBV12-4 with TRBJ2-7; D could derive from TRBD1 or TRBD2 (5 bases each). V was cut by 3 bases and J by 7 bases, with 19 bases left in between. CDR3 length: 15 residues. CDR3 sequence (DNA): TGTGCCAGCAGTTTCCCCGGGACCGCCCCAGGGGAGCAGTACTTC. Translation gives CASSFPGTAPGEQYF.

The CDR3 nucleotides are TGTGCCAGCAGCCCCGGACTAGCGGGAGGGCTAATGACCGAGCAGTACTTC. This translates into CASSPGLAGGLMTEQYF. The chain links TRBV7-8 to TRBJ2-7; TRBD2 matches 15 bases. CDR1 and CDR2 (germline): SGHVS, FQNEAQ. V trimming: 5 bases; J trimming: 6 bases; junction bases outside the gene matches: 11. The CDR3 is made up of 17 amino acids.

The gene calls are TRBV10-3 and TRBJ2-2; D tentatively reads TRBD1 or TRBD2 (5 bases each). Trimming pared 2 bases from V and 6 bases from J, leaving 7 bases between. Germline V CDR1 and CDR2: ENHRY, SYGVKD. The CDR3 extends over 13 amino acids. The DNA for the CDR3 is TGTGCCATCAGTGAGAGAGGGGCCGGGGAGCTGTTTTTT. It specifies CAISERGAGELFF.

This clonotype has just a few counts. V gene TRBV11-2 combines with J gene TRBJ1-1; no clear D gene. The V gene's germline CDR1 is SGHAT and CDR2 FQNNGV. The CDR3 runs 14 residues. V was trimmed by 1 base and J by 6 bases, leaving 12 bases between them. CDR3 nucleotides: TGTGCCAGCAGCTTAGTGCGGTCTCCCGCTGAAGCTTTCTTT. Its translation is CASSLVRSPAEAFF.

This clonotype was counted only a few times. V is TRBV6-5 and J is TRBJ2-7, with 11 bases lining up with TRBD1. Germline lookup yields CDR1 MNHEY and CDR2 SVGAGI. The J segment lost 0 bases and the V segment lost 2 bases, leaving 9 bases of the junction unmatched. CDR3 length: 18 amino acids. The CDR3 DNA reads TGTGCCAGCAGTTACCGATCACCCGGGACAGGGGGCTCCTACGAGCAGTACTTC. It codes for CASSYRSPGTGGSYEQYF.

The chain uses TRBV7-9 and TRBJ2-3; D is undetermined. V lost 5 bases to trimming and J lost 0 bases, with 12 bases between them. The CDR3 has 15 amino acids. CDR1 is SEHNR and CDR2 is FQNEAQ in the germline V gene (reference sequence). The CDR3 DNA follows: TGTGCCAGCAGCGCCCGGACGTTTAGCACAGATACGCAGTATTTT. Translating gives CASSARTFSTDTQYF.

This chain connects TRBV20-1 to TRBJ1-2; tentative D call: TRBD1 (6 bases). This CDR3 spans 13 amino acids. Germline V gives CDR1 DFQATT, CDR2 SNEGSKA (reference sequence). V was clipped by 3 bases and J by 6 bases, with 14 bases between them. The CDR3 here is CSASNREGDGYTF. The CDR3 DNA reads TGCAGTGCTAGTAACAGGGAGGGAGATGGCTACACCTTC.

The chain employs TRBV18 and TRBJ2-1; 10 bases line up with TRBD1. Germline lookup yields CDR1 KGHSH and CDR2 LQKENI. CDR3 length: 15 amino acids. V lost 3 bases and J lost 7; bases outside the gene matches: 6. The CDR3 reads CASSPGQGLYNEQFF. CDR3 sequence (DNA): TGTGCCAGCTCACCGGGACAGGGGTTATATAATGAGCAGTTCTTC.

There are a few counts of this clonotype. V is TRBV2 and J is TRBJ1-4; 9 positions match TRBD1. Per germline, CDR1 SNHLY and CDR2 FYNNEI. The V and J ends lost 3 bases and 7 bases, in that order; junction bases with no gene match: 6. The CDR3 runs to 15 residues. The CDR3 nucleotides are TGTGCCAGCAGTGAGGGGGGACAGGGAAGTGAAAAACTGTTTTTT. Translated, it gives CASSEGGQGSEKLFF.

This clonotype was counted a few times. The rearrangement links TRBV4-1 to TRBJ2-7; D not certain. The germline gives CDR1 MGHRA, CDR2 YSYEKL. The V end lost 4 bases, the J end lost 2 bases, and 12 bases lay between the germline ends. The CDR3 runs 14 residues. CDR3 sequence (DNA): TGCGCCAGCAGCCCGAGCGAGGCCACCTACGAGCAGTACTTC. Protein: CASSPSEATYEQYF.

Here the CDR3 reads CASSLGDVRTEAFF. CDR3 in DNA: TGTGCCAGCAGCTTAGGGGATGTGAGGACTGAAGCTTTCTTT. The chain uses TRBV7-2 and TRBJ1-1; no definite D call. The CDR3 contains 14 residues. CDR1 and CDR2 from the germline V gene are SGHTA and FQGNSA. Between the trimmed V and J ends, which lost 1 base and 5 bases, there was a span of 11 bases.

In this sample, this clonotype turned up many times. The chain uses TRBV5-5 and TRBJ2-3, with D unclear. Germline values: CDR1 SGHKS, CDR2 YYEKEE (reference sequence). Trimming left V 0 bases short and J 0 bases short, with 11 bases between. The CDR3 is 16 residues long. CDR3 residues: CASSLEARASTDTQYF. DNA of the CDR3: TGTGCCAGCAGCTTGGAGGCAAGGGCAAGCACAGATACGCAGTATTTT.

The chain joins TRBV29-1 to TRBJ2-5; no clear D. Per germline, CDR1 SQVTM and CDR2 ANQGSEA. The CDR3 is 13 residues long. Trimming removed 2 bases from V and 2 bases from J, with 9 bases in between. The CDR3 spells CSVESQRQETQYF. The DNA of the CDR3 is TGCAGCGTTGAATCACAGAGGCAAGAGACCCAGTACTTC.

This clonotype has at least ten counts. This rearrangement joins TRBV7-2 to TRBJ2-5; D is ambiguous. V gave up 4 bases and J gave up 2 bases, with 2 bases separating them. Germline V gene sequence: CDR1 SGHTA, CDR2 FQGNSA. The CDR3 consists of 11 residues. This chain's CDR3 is CASSYQETQYF. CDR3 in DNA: TGTGCCAGCAGCTATCAAGAGACCCAGTACTTC.

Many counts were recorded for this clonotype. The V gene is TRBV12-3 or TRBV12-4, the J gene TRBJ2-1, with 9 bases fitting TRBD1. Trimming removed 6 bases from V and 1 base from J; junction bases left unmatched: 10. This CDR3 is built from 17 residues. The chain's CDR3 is CASSPRTGEASYNEQFF. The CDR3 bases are TGTGCCAGCAGCCCCAGGACAGGGGAGGCATCCTACAATGAGCAGTTCTTC.

The CDR3 bases are TGTGCCAGCAGCCACAGAGGGTACAACACTGAAGCTTTCTTT. Protein sequence: CASSHRGYNTEAFF. The J gene is TRBJ1-1, the V gene TRBV3-1; no firm D call. The CDR3 loop spans 14 amino acids. V was cut by 3 bases and J by 2 bases, with 10 bases left in between. Germline V gene lookup returns CDR1 LGHDT and CDR2 YNNKEL (reference sequence).

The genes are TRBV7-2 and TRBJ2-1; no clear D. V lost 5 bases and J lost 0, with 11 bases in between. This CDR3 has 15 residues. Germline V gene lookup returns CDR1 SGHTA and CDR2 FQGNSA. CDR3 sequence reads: CASSPVSFSYNEQFF. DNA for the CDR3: TGTGCCAGCAGCCCTGTCTCGTTCTCCTACAATGAGCAGTTCTTC.

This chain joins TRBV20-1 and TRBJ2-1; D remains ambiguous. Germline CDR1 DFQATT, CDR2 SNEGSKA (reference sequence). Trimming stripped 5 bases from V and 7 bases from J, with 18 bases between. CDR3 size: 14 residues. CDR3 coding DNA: TGCAGTGCTCCTGATTTCAGCACAGCTAATGAGCAGTTCTTC. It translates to CSAPDFSTANEQFF.